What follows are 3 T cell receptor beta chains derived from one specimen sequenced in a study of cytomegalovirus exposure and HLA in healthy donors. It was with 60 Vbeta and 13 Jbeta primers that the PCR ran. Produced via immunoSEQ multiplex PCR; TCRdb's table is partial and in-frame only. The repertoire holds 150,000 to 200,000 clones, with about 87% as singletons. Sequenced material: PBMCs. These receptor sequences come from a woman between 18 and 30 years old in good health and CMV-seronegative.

The CDR3 DNA reads TGTGCCAGCAGTTTGGGACACCCAACCTCTGGAAACACCATATATTTT. Encoded protein: CASSLGHPTSGNTIYF. The V and J genes are TRBV27 and TRBJ1-3; D might be TRBD1 (6 bases). Germline CDR1 reads MNHEY; CDR2 reads SMNVEV (reference sequence). V was trimmed by 3 bases and J by 0 bases, leaving 12 bases between them. This CDR3 has 16 residues.

The DNA of the CDR3 is TGTGCCAGCAGTCGACAGTTAAGAGTCTACGAGCAGTACTTC. Amino acid sequence: CASSRQLRVYEQYF. V is TRBV7-3 and J is TRBJ2-7; D perhaps matches TRBD1 (5 bases). This CDR3 has 14 residues. The V gene lost 6 bases and the J gene lost 3 bases, with 15 bases spanning the gap. Germline CDR1 and CDR2: SGHTA and FQGTGA.

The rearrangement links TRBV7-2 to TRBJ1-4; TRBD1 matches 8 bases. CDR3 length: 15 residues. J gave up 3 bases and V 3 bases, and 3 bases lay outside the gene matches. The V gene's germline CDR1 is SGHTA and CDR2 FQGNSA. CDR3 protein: CASSLTTGANEKLFF. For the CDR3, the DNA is TGTGCCAGCAGCTTGACGACAGGGGCTAATGAAAAACTGTTTTTT.